This T cell receptor (beta chain) stems from a study of blood T cell repertoires in COVID-19 (TCRdb year 2020). Looking at the study overall: Samples covering the acute and convalescent phases of COVID-19 were provided by collaborators in the United States, Italy and Spain. HLA class I and class II types, where available, came from metadata supplied by the sample provider rather than from assay-based typing. The repertoires were released in a freely available public database intended as a resource for research on the immune response to SARS-CoV-2. The samples were drawn from two sources: the first 160 participants of the ongoing ImmuneRACE study, and 1,254 subjects contributed by 6 global collaborators. The sample metadata nearly always contained a de-identified subject ID, COVID-19 status, age in years and sex. The prospective study material was composed of cDNA or gDNA derived from T cells, B-cell-depleted T cells, or PBMCs. Deeply sampled blood TCRbeta repertoires from subjects exposed to, actively infected with, or recovered from COVID-19 were included in the dataset.

One collaborating source in Seattle enrolled patients during active infection and followed them longitudinally through the course of disease. Collaborating institutions collected whole blood in K2EDTA tubes following their own protocols. For TCRbeta analysis, collaborators shipped samples in one of three forms: frozen whole blood, isolated PBMCs, or DNA extracted from either of those sample types. Remarks on this clone: Its antigen remains undetermined. Base qualities are missing; no much larger clone stands one base away.

TCRbeta CDR3 regions were amplified from genomic DNA using the immunoSEQ Assay, a bias-controlled multiplex PCR. The authors processed their data as follows. The number of nucleated cells in each sample was estimated from the amplification of reference gene primers within the assay. To quantify the absolute abundance of each unique TCRbeta CDR3 rearrangement, sequence reads were collapsed and filtered. For each sample, productive Simpson clonality was calculated as the square root of Simpson's diversity index across productive rearrangements. The table was pulled from immuneACCESS by TCRdb, which kept in-frame rearrangements only. Such tables lose some clones; where checked, under half of the loss comes from unresolved V genes, and the rest has no known cause. For V, J and clone size, that table is used; D and trimming come from the DNA. The sample contains over 150,000 clones, roughly four fifths of them found a single time. The ten largest account for under 10% of the sample.

CDR1 and CDR2, per the germline V gene, are MDHEN and SYDVKM. Taken from cysteine to phenylalanine, the CDR3 has 17 residues. This entry keeps only the CDR3 DNA: 51 bases, framed from base 1. The junction shows trimming of 5 bases on V and 2 bases on J, and the gene matches do not reach 5 bases of it. The research as a whole found: Clinical and demographic metadata were provided uncurated, with the amount varying by source and participant.

This TCR came from a woman aged 70-85 years with COVID-19, enrolled during active disease. The chain was built from TRBV28 and TRBJ2-2, with 13 central nucleotides matching TRBD2. The sample comprised peripheral blood. The bases read TGTGCCAGCAGTATGACTAGCGGGAGGAGAAACACCGGGGAGCTGTTTTTT. Translated, it reads CASSMTSGRRNTGELFF.